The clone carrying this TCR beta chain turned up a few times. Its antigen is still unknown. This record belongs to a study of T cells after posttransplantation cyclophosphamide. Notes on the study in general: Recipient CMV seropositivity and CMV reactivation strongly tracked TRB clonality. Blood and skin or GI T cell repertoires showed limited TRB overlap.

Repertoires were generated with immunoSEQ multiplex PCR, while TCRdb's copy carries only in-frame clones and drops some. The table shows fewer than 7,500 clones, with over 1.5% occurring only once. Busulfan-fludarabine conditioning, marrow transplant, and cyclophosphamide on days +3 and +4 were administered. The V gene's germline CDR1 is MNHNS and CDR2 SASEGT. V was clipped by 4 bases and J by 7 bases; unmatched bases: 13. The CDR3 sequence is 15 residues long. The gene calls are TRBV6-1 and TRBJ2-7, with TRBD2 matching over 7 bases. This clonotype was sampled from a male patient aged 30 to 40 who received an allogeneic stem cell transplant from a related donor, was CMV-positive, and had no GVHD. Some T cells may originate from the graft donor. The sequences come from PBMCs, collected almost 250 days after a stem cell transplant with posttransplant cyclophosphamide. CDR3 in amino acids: CASSVGGTMGGEQYF. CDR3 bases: TGTGCCAGCAGTGTCGGCGGGACTATGGGAGGGGAGCAGTACTTC.